The clone carrying this T cell receptor beta chain was counted ten times or more. Its specificity is not known. These data belong to a study of T-cell reconstitution after alpha-beta-depleted transplantation in children. Findings and limits, study-wide: Newly generated T cells supplied most T-cell counts and diversity one year post-transplant.

From germline, CDR1 is SGHRS and CDR2 YFSETQ. The length of the CDR3 is 15 residues. Deletions cut 0 bases from V and 2 bases from J, with 12 bases between. The authors prepared the TCRbeta library with unique molecular identifiers. TCRdb called the PCR reads again in MiXCR, with one record for every CDR3 protein. The table lists about 190,000 distinct CDR3 sequences, around 10% of them singletons. The clonotype comes from a boy aged 2-9 years with acute myeloid leukemia, due to receive a stem cell transplant. J is TRBJ2-7 and V is TRBV5-1; D is undetermined. Material: PBMCs, obtained before TCRalphabeta/CD19-depleted stem cell transplant. CDR3 amino acids: CASSLGSSIAYEQYF. The CDR3 coding sequence is TGCGCCAGCAGCTTGGGCAGTAGTATAGCCTACGAGCAGTACTTC.